This TCR beta chain is from a study of T cell responses to AZD1222 COVID-19 vaccine. The CDR3 loop spans 16 amino acids. Trimming took 0 bases from V and 4 from J, leaving 16 bases between them. Germline CDR1 reads SGHDT; CDR2 reads YYEEEE. Repertoires were generated with immunoSEQ multiplex PCR, while TCRdb's copy carries only in-frame clones and drops some. The data contain approximately 200,000 clones, around nine tenths of them singletons. Study-level points and caveats: The donor group comprised mostly white British people and more females; the analysis possibly underestimated clonal diversity. There were vaccine-associated CD4 TCRs across spike, dominant at 160-218 and 743-854.

On this clone: Its antigen is still unknown.

This chain links TRBV5-6 with TRBJ1-2, with D possibly being TRBD1 (6 bases). The sequenced sample was peripheral blood, obtained on day 0 of AZD1222 vaccination. This receptor was identified in an adult in good health. The CDR3 reads CASSLAAGARAYGYTF. In DNA form, the CDR3 reads TGTGCCAGCAGCTTGGCCGCAGGGGCACGCGCCTATGGCTACACCTTC.